A single T cell receptor (beta chain) is shown here with its context. Its antigen has not been determined. The record has no base qualities; no much larger clone is one base away. High-throughput TCR beta sequencing profiled peripheral blood CD8+ and CD4+ T cells from healthy donors, Susac syndrome patients and multiple sclerosis patients. Susac syndrome patients met recently defined diagnostic criteria for definite or probable disease. Bulk CD8+ and CD4+ T cells were purified by magnetic negative isolation, whereas CD8+ TEMRA cells were enriched by FACS. Blood was collected in EDTA tubes and processed within 24 hours, with PBMCs isolated through density gradient centrifugation. PBMCs intended for TCR sequencing were cryopreserved in liquid nitrogen and were subsequently thawed in a 37 degrees C water bath. The sorted or isolated CD4+, CD8+ and CD8+ TEMRA cells reached a purity of at least 90%. The data stem from a study of CD8 T cells in Susac syndrome (dated by TCRdb to about 2019). General notes on the study: Of the Susac syndrome patients who were sequenced, more than 5 had clinically active disease and eight were in clinical remission. Susac syndrome patients were therapy-naive, on corticosteroids (some also receiving IVIg), or on IVIg alone at blood withdrawal. Whether CD8+ T cell activation and differentiation in Susac syndrome was antigen driven was tested using repertoire sequencing. CD8+ T cell repertoire clonality was compared between about a dozen healthy donors, roughly 14 Susac syndrome patients and around 15 multiple sclerosis patients. Study-level results and caveats: CD8+ repertoires in Susac syndrome showed clonal expansion, which was highest in CD8+ TEMRA cells and was greater in clinically active patients than in remitting patients. The TCR sequencing and HLA analysis was acknowledged to have included a relatively small number of individuals. Looking at Susac-specific public clones, the researchers identified around 15 in the total CD8+ repertoire and five in the CD8+ TEMRA repertoire.

V drops 0 bases and J drops 6 bases, leaving 17 bases in between. In the germline V gene (reference sequence), CDR1 corresponds to DFQATT and CDR2 to SNEGSKA. The CDR3 numbers 15 residues from cysteine through phenylalanine. Only the CDR3 DNA stays, 45 bases, in frame from base 1. RNA was extracted using the RNeasy kit, and about 0.45 to 1 ug of the RNA was reverse transcribed with random hexamers. The immunoSEQ multiplex PCR assay, covering 54 Vbeta and 13 Jbeta segments, was used to amplify TCR beta CDR3 regions. PCR amplification bias was corrected using a synthetic template baseline for primer optimization and computational correction. The authors' analysis ran thus. Reads were annotated to V, D and J genes according to IMGT and were analyzed with immunoSEQ Analyzer, with only productive sequences retained. Clonality was computed as one minus Shannon entropy normalized by log2 of the number of productive unique sequences. Public and private clones were assessed among the 100 most prevalent clones of each patient and control. Susac-specific clones were defined as absent from healthy and MS cohorts, some 1,000 published viral clones and other ImmuneACCESS disease sequences. TCRdb reworked the public reads: Q25 trimming with fastp, MiXCR clone assembly, productive beta chains retained. Rows merge per CDR3 protein into single entries with the most common DNA and genes. The V and J calls shown here were made by TCRdb, not taken from the authors' results. In this sample the table shows about 110,000 distinct CDR3 sequences, roughly 95% of which occur a single time. Around 0.41% of the sample is in the top ten clones.

Recombination joined TRBV20-1 with TRBJ1-2, with the D gene uncertain. Material: CD8+ T cells from PBMCs. The sequence was collected from a human donor with Susac syndrome. The DNA reads TGCAGTGCTAGAGATGAAAATGTTCCGTCTCATGGCTACACCTTC. The encoded protein is CSARDENVPSHGYTF.